A single sample gave rise to the 3 T cell receptor beta chains below, sequenced in a study of shared clonotypes between healthy human individuals. Libraries were prepared by immunoSEQ multiplex PCR; TCRdb keeps only in-frame clonotypes and omits some of them. The top ten hold approximately 0.37% of the sample, which has some 2,500,000 clones, 93% seen once. Sequencing was performed on naive CD4+ T cells from PBMCs. Regarding subset: CD45RA+ positively selected. The receptors originated from a man younger than 30 in good health. Some clones in this sample may be carry-over from other donors' samples.

In nucleotides, the CDR3 is TGTGCCAGCAGCTTGGGGACAGGGGGACTAGCGGGAGACTCCTACGAGCAGTACTTC. It yields the protein CASSLGTGGLAGDSYEQYF. This chain connects TRBV7-8 to TRBJ2-7; 14 nucleotides agree with TRBD2. This CDR3 contains 19 residues. Trimming cost V 3 bases and J 0 bases; bases outside gene matches: 10. The V gene's germline CDR1 is SGHVS and CDR2 FQNEAQ.

In this sample, this clone turned up once. The chain links TRBV6-1 to TRBJ2-2; 11 bases map to TRBD2. This CDR3 is built from 15 residues. Germline V gives CDR1 MNHNS, CDR2 SASEGT. V lost 7 bases and J lost 3; bases outside the gene matches: 4. The CDR3 loop is CASTASGRYTGELFF. Written as DNA, the CDR3 is TGTGCCAGCACCGCTAGCGGGAGGTACACCGGGGAGCTGTTTTTT.

This chain connects TRBV7-3 to TRBJ2-1; 12 bases line up with TRBD2. This CDR3 has 17 amino acids. CDR1 is SGHTA, CDR2 FQGTGA, per germline. Trimming took 5 bases from V and 5 from J; bases not matched to a gene: 10. CDR3 loop: CASSIQLAGGNHNEQFF. The CDR3 region has the DNA TGTGCCAGCAGCATCCAACTAGCGGGAGGTAACCACAATGAGCAGTTCTTC.